Below are 16 T cell receptor beta chains sequenced from a single sample in a study of cytomegalovirus exposure and HLA in healthy donors. PCR used 60 Vbeta primers and 13 Jbeta primers. Libraries were prepared by immunoSEQ multiplex PCR; TCRdb keeps only in-frame clonotypes and omits some of them. The sample consists of some 130,000 clones, 66% of them appearing once. The sample comprised PBMCs. Receptors originate from a human donor in good health.

This clone was seen a few times. The J gene is TRBJ2-1, the V gene TRBV11-3; D not resolved. From germline, CDR1 is SGHNT and CDR2 YENEEA. The CDR3 has 14 residues. Trimming pared 5 bases from V and 0 bases from J, leaving 8 bases between. The CDR3 is CASSLQSSYNEQFF. In nucleotides, the CDR3 is TGTGCCAGCAGCCTACAGAGCTCCTACAATGAGCAGTTCTTC. Using reference TRBV11-3 and TRBJ2-1 for the parts outside the CDR3, the full variable domain is EAGVVQSPRYKIIEKKQPVAFWCNPISGHNTLYWYLQNLGQGPELLIRYENEEAVDDSQLPKDRFSAERLKGVDSTLKIQPAELGDSAVYLCASSLQSSYNEQFFGPGTRLTVL.

The rearrangement uses TRBV11-3 and TRBJ2-3; 10 bases map to TRBD2. The trim removed 5 bases at V and 2 bases at J, leaving 7 bases unmatched. CDR3 length: 16 residues. CDR1 and CDR2 (germline): SGHNT, YENEEA. The CDR3 nucleotides are TGTGCCAGCAGCGGGATAGCGGGAGGATCCACAGATACGCAGTATTTT. Encoded protein: CASSGIAGGSTDTQYF.

The chain links TRBV19 to TRBJ1-2; possible D gene TRBD1, 5 bases. Trimming stripped 3 bases from V and 1 base from J, with 18 bases between. The CDR3 covers 17 residues. Germline CDR1 reads LNHDA; CDR2 reads SQIVND (reference sequence). Here the CDR3 reads CASSIPFGAGDNYGYTF. The CDR3 nucleotides are TGTGCCAGTAGTATCCCCTTTGGGGCGGGGGATAACTATGGCTACACCTTC.

The rearrangement links TRBV6-1 to TRBJ2-3, with 9 nucleotides matching TRBD1. The V gene end was trimmed by 4 bases and the J gene end by 2 bases; junction bases not matched to a gene: 4. The length of the CDR3 is 15 residues. From germline, CDR1 is MNHNS and CDR2 SASEGT. CDR3 nucleotides: TGTGCCAGCAGTGGCCGGGACAGGGTCACAGATACGCAGTATTTT. This encodes CASSGRDRVTDTQYF.

The chain joins TRBV18 to TRBJ2-2; tentatively, D is TRBD1 (6 bases). V was pared by 4 bases and J by 6 bases, with 9 bases between. The CDR3 loop spans 13 amino acids. Germline loops: CDR1 KGHSH, CDR2 LQKENI. CDR3 region: CASSRPGAGELFF. For the CDR3, the DNA is TGTGCCAGCTCACGCCCAGGGGCCGGGGAGCTGTTTTTT.

This chain uses TRBV7-2 with TRBJ2-5; 8 bases are shared with TRBD1. This CDR3 has 16 amino acids. Germline CDR1 SGHTA, CDR2 FQGNSA. The trim removed 0 bases at V and 5 bases at J, leaving 8 bases unmatched. CDR3 sequence reads: CASSLASAGGWETQYF. CDR3 DNA: TGTGCCAGCAGCTTAGCTTCGGCAGGGGGCTGGGAGACCCAGTACTTC.

The chain employs TRBV7-9 and TRBJ2-3, with TRBD2 matching over 12 bases. The CDR3 is 16 residues long. The germline CDR1 and CDR2 sequences are SEHNR and FQNEAQ (reference sequence). The V segment lost 5 bases and the J segment 2 bases; nucleotides outside the gene matches: 5. CDR3 in amino acids: CASSDWTSGNTDTQYF. The CDR3 nucleotides are TGTGCCAGCAGCGACTGGACTAGCGGGAACACAGATACGCAGTATTTT.

This clone was recorded a few times. The V and J genes are TRBV18 and TRBJ2-2; D possibly corresponds to TRBD1 (6 bases). Germline CDR1 KGHSH, CDR2 LQKENI. This CDR3 is 19 amino acids long. V gave up 4 bases and J gave up 0 bases, with 21 bases separating them. CDR3 residues: CASSLSYLGQRTNTGELFF. The CDR3 bases are TGTGCCAGCTCACTCTCTTACCTCGGACAGCGTACGAACACCGGGGAGCTGTTTTTT.

The chain is built from TRBV7-2 and TRBJ2-3; a weak D match, TRBD2 (5 bases). CDR1 and CDR2 (germline): SGHTA, FQGNSA. The CDR3 runs 18 residues. Trimming took 5 bases from V and 0 from J, leaving 21 bases between them. As DNA, the CDR3 is TGTGCCAGCAGCAGAGGACCCAGGACTCACTCGAGCACAGATACGCAGTATTTT. It translates to CASSRGPRTHSSTDTQYF.

The chain employs TRBV28 and TRBJ2-5, with TRBD2 matching 13 bases. V shed 5 bases, J shed 1 base, and the junction held 7 bases outside the gene matches. The CDR3 consists of 17 residues. CDR1 and CDR2 (germline): MDHEN, SYDVKM. As DNA, the CDR3 is TGTGCCAGCAGTACAGGGGGACTAGCGGGGCCCCAAGAGACCCAGTACTTC. It codes for CASSTGGLAGPQETQYF.

This clone turned up a few times. J is TRBJ2-3 and V is TRBV28, with 7 bases identical to TRBD1. The germline gives CDR1 MDHEN, CDR2 SYDVKM. V shed 4 bases and J 0 bases; nucleotides not matched to a gene: 7. CDR3 length equals 16 residues. CDR3 amino acids: CASSSIWDSSTDTQYF. The DNA for the CDR3 is TGTGCCAGCAGTTCGATCTGGGACAGTAGCACAGATACGCAGTATTTT. The whole variable domain, remainder taken from reference TRBV28 and TRBJ2-3, is DVKVTQSSRYLVKRTGEKVFLECVQDMDHENMFWYRQDPGLGLRLIYFSYDVKMKEKGDIPEGYSVSREKKERFSLILESASTNQTSMYLCASSSIWDSSTDTQYFGPGTRLTVL.

V usage is TRBV5-4 and J usage is TRBJ2-2, with TRBD1 matching 7 bases. V was pared by 1 base and J by 3 bases, with 6 bases of the junction left unmatched. This CDR3 has 16 residues. Germline V lookup: CDR1 SGHNT, CDR2 YYREEE (reference sequence). The CDR3 loop reads CASSLRAGGYTGELFF. As DNA, the CDR3 is TGTGCCAGCAGCTTGCGGGCAGGGGGTTACACCGGGGAGCTGTTTTTT.

Regarding this clone: Other nucleotide sequences from this sample produce the same CDR3. The chain links TRBV11-3 to TRBJ2-1, with 7 bases fitting TRBD1. CDR1 and CDR2 from the germline V gene are SGHNT and YENEEA. The CDR3 contains 16 residues. V trimming: 1 base; J trimming: 1 base; junction bases outside the gene matches: 4. This CDR3 reads CASSLGAGGSYNEQFF. Here the CDR3 DNA reads TGTGCCAGCAGCTTAGGGGCAGGGGGTTCCTACAATGAGCAGTTCTTC.

Only a few counts were recorded for this clone. The chain has TRBV18 and TRBJ1-1, with D maybe TRBD1 (5 bases). Trimming took 3 bases from V and 0 from J, leaving 14 bases between them. The CDR3 spans 16 residues. Germline CDR1 is KGHSH and CDR2 is LQKENI. DNA of the CDR3: TGTGCCAGCTCACCCGCCGGCCGGGGGATGAACACTGAAGCTTTCTTT. It translates to CASSPAGRGMNTEAFF.

This clone occurred once. This rearrangement joins TRBV27 to TRBJ2-3, with TRBD2 matching 7 bases. With 0 bases clipped from V and 1 base from J, the junction kept 7 bases outside the gene matches. Germline CDR1 MNHEY, CDR2 SMNVEV (reference sequence). The CDR3 spans 17 residues. The CDR3 DNA sequence: TGTGCCAGCAGTTTATCATTTGGCGGGAGAGGCACAGATACGCAGTATTTT. Its translation is CASSLSFGGRGTDTQYF.

The V call is TRBV10-3, the J call TRBJ2-2; TRBD1 agrees at 11 bases. The germline CDR1 and CDR2 sequences are ENHRY and SYGVKD. CDR3 length: 18 amino acids. V trimming: 0 bases; J trimming: 2 bases; junction bases outside the gene matches: 5. The CDR3 loop reads CAISESKGQGGNTGELFF. Here the CDR3 DNA reads TGTGCCATCAGTGAGTCGAAGGGACAGGGGGGAAACACCGGGGAGCTGTTTTTT.